Each of the 22 T cell receptor beta chains below was sequenced from the same sample in a study of cytomegalovirus exposure and HLA in healthy donors. The study ran its PCR with 60 Vbeta and 13 Jbeta primers. The assay was immunoSEQ multiplex PCR, and TCRdb's table has in-frame clones only and misses some. The sample includes 150,000 to 170,000 clones, about four fifths of them seen just once. Input material: PBMCs. These receptors were collected from a man aged 30 to 39 in good health and CMV-seropositive.

The genes are TRBV10-1 and TRBJ1-1; unclear D gene. Germline values: CDR1 WNHNN, CDR2 SYGVQD (reference sequence). V lost 1 base and J lost 1, with 7 bases in between. The CDR3 covers 14 residues. In DNA, the CDR3 is TGCGCCAGCAGTGAGTTACCAGGGAACACTGAAGCTTTCTTT. It yields the protein CASSELPGNTEAFF.

This clone appeared once. The chain employs TRBV5-1 and TRBJ2-7; 9 positions agree with TRBD1. V shed 3 bases, J shed 1 base, and the junction held 2 bases outside the gene matches. CDR1 and CDR2 from the germline V gene are SGHRS and YFSETQ. The length of the CDR3 is 14 residues. CDR3 region: CASSSGTGSYEQYF. The CDR3 DNA is TGCGCCAGCAGCTCCGGGACAGGGTCCTACGAGCAGTACTTC.

Note on this clone: This CDR3 is also generated by other DNA sequences in the sample. V usage is TRBV15 and J usage is TRBJ1-4; TRBD1 matches at 8 bases. Germline V CDR1 and CDR2: LNHNV, YYDKDF (reference sequence). The CDR3 totals 14 residues. Trimming cost V 3 bases and J 8 bases; bases outside gene matches: 5. CDR3 coding DNA: TGTGCCACCAGCAGCGGACAGGGTGGGGAAAAACTGTTTTTT. Its protein product is CATSSGQGGEKLFF. The variable domain in full, completed from reference TRBV15 and TRBJ1-4, reads DAMVIQNPRYQVTQFGKPVTLSCSQTLNHNVMYWYQQKSSQAPKLLFHYYDKDFNNEADTPDNFQSRRPNTSFCFLDIRSPGLGDTAMYLCATSSGQGGEKLFFGSGTQLSVL.

The chain recombines TRBV5-1 with TRBJ2-7; 8 bases are shared with TRBD2. This CDR3 is built from 15 residues. V gave up 4 bases and J gave up 3 bases; unmatched junction bases: 9. Germline lookup yields CDR1 SGHRS and CDR2 YFSETQ. The CDR3 DNA follows: TGCGCCAGCAGCGACGGGGGGGCTAGCTACTACGAGCAGTACTTC. Its translation: CASSDGGASYYEQYF. The variable domain in full, completed from reference TRBV5-1 and TRBJ2-7, reads KAGVTQTPRYLIKTRGQQVTLSCSPISGHRSVSWYQQTPGQGLQFLFEYFSETQRNKGNFPGRFSGRQFSNSRSEMNVSTLELGDSALYLCASSDGGASYYEQYFGPGTRLTVT.

This chain joins TRBV5-6 and TRBJ1-1; 7 bases agree with TRBD1. CDR1 is SGHDT, CDR2 YYEEEE, per germline. With V trimmed by 2 bases and J by 3 bases, 4 bases remained unmatched. The CDR3 loop spans 14 amino acids. DNA for the CDR3: TGTGCCAGCAGCTTTAACAGGGGAGACACTGAAGCTTTCTTT. This codes for CASSFNRGDTEAFF.

This chain connects TRBV30 to TRBJ2-6; tentatively, D is TRBD1 (5 bases). Germline values: CDR1 GTSNPN, CDR2 SVGIG (reference sequence). Trimming left V 4 bases short and J 0 bases short, with 10 bases between. The CDR3 extends over 15 amino acids. The CDR3 bases are TGTGCCTGGACTTACAGGTCCTCTGGGGCCAACGTCCTGACTTTC. This codes for CAWTYRSSGANVLTF.

The rearrangement joins TRBV18 to TRBJ2-7; 8 nucleotides match TRBD2. The CDR3 covers 14 residues. Looked up from germline, CDR1 is KGHSH and CDR2 is LQKENI. V was clipped by 6 bases and J by 2 bases; unmatched bases: 6. The CDR3 protein is CASSRGGATYEQYF. The CDR3 region has the DNA TGTGCCAGCTCCCGGGGGGGGGCGACCTACGAGCAGTACTTC. Supplemented by reference TRBV18 and TRBJ2-7, the full variable domain reads NAGVMQNPRHLVRRRGQEARLRCSPMKGHSHVYWYRQLPEEGLKFMVYLQKENIIDESGMPKERFSAEFPKEGPSILRIQQVVRGDSAAYFCASSRGGATYEQYFGPGTRLTVT.

The chain carries TRBV30 and TRBJ1-6; maybe TRBD1 (6 bases). Germline-derived CDR1 and CDR2 are GTSNPN and SVGIG (reference sequence). V dropped 2 bases and J dropped 10 bases, with 12 bases sitting between them. The CDR3 is 13 residues long. In DNA, the CDR3 is TGTGCCTGGAGTACAACAGGGAACTCACCCCTCCACTTT. Amino acids: CAWSTTGNSPLHF.

The rearrangement links TRBV5-1 to TRBJ2-6; a weak D match, TRBD2 (5 bases). The CDR3 is 17 amino acids. Trimming left V 4 bases short and J 0 bases short, with 14 bases between. The germline V gene has CDR1 SGHRS and CDR2 YFSETQ. The CDR3 loop reads CASSETTRVSGANVLTF. In DNA form, the CDR3 reads TGCGCCAGCAGCGAGACTACACGGGTCTCTGGGGCCAACGTCCTGACTTTC.

This clone was recorded once. The rearrangement links TRBV5-1 to TRBJ1-1; the D gene is possibly TRBD1 (5 bases). The CDR3 is made up of 16 amino acids. V lost 2 bases and J lost 6, with 20 bases in between. Germline loops: CDR1 SGHRS, CDR2 YFSETQ. The CDR3 spells CASSFPHGQGVPEAFF. DNA of the CDR3: TGCGCCAGCAGCTTCCCCCATGGTCAGGGTGTCCCTGAAGCTTTCTTT.

The V and J genes are TRBV5-6 and TRBJ2-3; TRBD2 matches 8 bases. Germline CDR1 reads SGHDT; CDR2 reads YYEEEE. This CDR3 has 15 amino acids. V dropped 4 bases and J dropped 2; count of bases not matched to a gene: 6. DNA of the CDR3: TGTGCCAGCAGCCGGGGGGGGCGGAACACAGATACGCAGTATTTT. Translated, it gives CASSRGGRNTDTQYF.

The chain has TRBV19 and TRBJ1-5; D is uncertain. CDR3 size: 13 residues. Deletions cut 2 bases from V and 5 bases from J, with 7 bases between. Germline values: CDR1 LNHDA, CDR2 SQIVND (reference sequence). CDR3 sequence: CASSIPGDQPQHF. The CDR3 DNA follows: TGTGCCAGTAGTATACCCGGTGATCAGCCCCAGCATTTT.

This chain connects TRBV29-1 to TRBJ2-1, with TRBD2 matching over 11 bases. V dropped 2 bases and J dropped 4; count of bases not matched to a gene: 10. The CDR3 extends over 17 amino acids. CDR1 and CDR2 (germline): SQVTM, ANQGSEA. CDR3 sequence reads: CSVELAGGTGRYNEQFF. DNA of the CDR3: TGCAGCGTTGAACTAGCGGGAGGAACCGGTCGATACAATGAGCAGTTCTTC.

The chain joins TRBV4-3 to TRBJ1-1; D possibly corresponds to TRBD1 (5 bases). Germline V gives CDR1 LGHNA, CDR2 YSLEER. The CDR3 spans 13 residues. V dropped 0 bases and J dropped 13 bases, with 15 bases sitting between them. For the CDR3, the DNA is TGCGCCAGCAGCCAAGATGAAGGGGCCCAAGGTTTCTTT. Its translation is CASSQDEGAQGFF.

V gene TRBV19 combines with J gene TRBJ1-2; the D gene is possibly TRBD1 (6 bases). V lost 3 bases and J 4 bases, leaving 15 bases between the germline ends. CDR3 length: 15 residues. Germline CDR1 and CDR2: LNHDA and SQIVND (reference sequence). The CDR3 loop reads CASSMPAGGAYGYTF. As DNA, the CDR3 is TGTGCCAGTAGTATGCCAGCGGGGGGGGCCTATGGCTACACCTTC.

This chain uses TRBV7-9 with TRBJ2-7; D might be TRBD1 (6 bases). Trimming removed 2 bases from V and 5 bases from J, with 13 bases in between. The CDR3 length is 14 residues. CDR1 and CDR2 (germline): SEHNR, FQNEAQ (reference sequence). This CDR3 reads CASSLTQGENEQYF. The DNA of the CDR3 is TGTGCCAGCAGCTTAACACAGGGCGAGAACGAGCAGTACTTC. Supplemented by reference TRBV7-9 and TRBJ2-7, the full variable domain reads DTGVSQNPRHKITKRGQNVTFRCDPISEHNRLYWYRQTLGQGPEFLTYFQNEAQLEKSRLLSDRFSAERPKGSFSTLEIQRTEQGDSAMYLCASSLTQGENEQYFGPGTRLTVT.

The chain has TRBV5-1 and TRBJ2-7; possible D gene TRBD1, 5 bases. From germline, CDR1 is SGHRS and CDR2 YFSETQ. V dropped 2 bases and J dropped 2 bases, with 8 bases sitting between them. CDR3 length equals 13 residues. This CDR3 reads CASSLDSTYEQYF. The CDR3 DNA reads TGCGCCAGCAGCTTAGACAGCACCTACGAGCAGTACTTC.

In its sample, this clone was seen a few times. This sequence joins TRBV2 and TRBJ1-1, with D unclear. Trimming took 0 bases from V and 0 from J, leaving 11 bases between them. Germline values: CDR1 SNHLY, CDR2 FYNNEI. CDR3 length: 16 residues. Here the CDR3 reads CASSEALWRLNTEAFF. CDR3 nucleotide sequence: TGTGCCAGCAGTGAAGCGCTTTGGCGGCTGAACACTGAAGCTTTCTTT. Drawing the rest from reference TRBV2 and TRBJ1-1, the complete variable domain is EPEVTQTPSHQVTQMGQEVILRCVPISNHLYFYWYRQILGQKVEFLVSFYNNEISEKSEIFDDQFSVERPDGSNFTLKIRSTKLEDSAMYFCASSEALWRLNTEAFFGQGTRLTVV.

This chain connects TRBV10-3 to TRBJ1-2; 8 bases are a match to TRBD1. The J segment lost 8 bases and the V segment lost 6 bases, leaving 8 bases of the junction unmatched. Per the germline V gene, CDR1 is ENHRY and CDR2 is SYGVKD. The CDR3 contains 13 residues. The DNA for the CDR3 is TGTGCCATCAGGCAGGGGGCGCGACACGGCTACACCTTC. Translation gives CAIRQGARHGYTF.

In this sample, this clone is medium-sized. The V call is TRBV7-9, the J call TRBJ1-4; D is unresolved. The CDR3 is 14 residues long. In germline, CDR1 is SEHNR, CDR2 FQNEAQ (reference sequence). The V end was cut by 3 bases, the J end by 2 bases, with 7 bases between. DNA of the CDR3: TGTGCCAGCAGCTTCCCGGGGACTAATGAAAAACTGTTTTTT. Translated: CASSFPGTNEKLFF.

The chain is built from TRBV7-6 and TRBJ2-3; TRBD2 matches 11 bases. V was clipped by 5 bases and J by 0 bases; unmatched bases: 7. The CDR3 has 17 residues. Germline CDR1 is SGHVS and CDR2 is FNYEAQ. The CDR3 nucleotides read TGTGCCAGCAGCCTTTTTAGGACTAGCGGGAGCACAGATACGCAGTATTTT. Its protein product is CASSLFRTSGSTDTQYF.

This chain links TRBV2 with TRBJ2-3; TRBD1 might be the D (7 bases). V was trimmed by 4 bases and J by 4 bases, leaving 12 bases between them. Per germline, CDR1 SNHLY and CDR2 FYNNEI. This CDR3 comprises 14 residues. As DNA, the CDR3 is TGTGCCAGCAGTGCTCGCGGGACAGCAGATACGCAGTATTTT. It yields the protein CASSARGTADTQYF. Based on the CDR3 plus reference TRBV2 and TRBJ2-3, the full variable domain is EPEVTQTPSHQVTQMGQEVILRCVPISNHLYFYWYRQILGQKVEFLVSFYNNEISEKSEIFDDQFSVERPDGSNFTLKIRSTKLEDSAMYFCASSARGTADTQYFGPGTRLTVL.